Shown below are 28 T cell receptor beta chains from a single sample sequenced in a study of somatic mutations in cytotoxic T cells in rheumatoid arthritis. Profiled with immunoSEQ multiplex PCR; TCRdb holds only in-frame clones, not every one. The sample shows tens of thousands of clones, around 75% of them seen only once. The sample was CD8+ T cells sorted from blood. Every receptor here comes from an adult with rheumatoid arthritis.

The chain carries TRBV5-6 and TRBJ1-6; D call uncertain. V was pared by 4 bases and J by 11 bases, with 13 bases between. Germline assignment: CDR1 SGHDT and CDR2 YYEEEE. The CDR3 loop spans 13 amino acids. Here the CDR3 DNA reads TGTGCCAGCAGCATGCCGGGAGCTACACCCCTCCACTTT. It encodes CASSMPGATPLHF.

The V call is TRBV19, the J call TRBJ2-1; 10 positions match TRBD2. CDR1 is LNHDA, CDR2 SQIVND, per germline (reference sequence). Unmatched junction bases numbered 16, after V lost 6 bases and J lost 11 bases. The CDR3 sequence is 16 residues long. The CDR3 region has the DNA TGTGCCAGTAGCCTTATCGAGTCTAGCGGGGGAGATCAGCAGTTCTTC. Translated: CASSLIESSGGDQQFF.

In its sample, this clone was seen once. The chain carries TRBV6-5 and TRBJ1-6; the D gene is possibly TRBD1 (5 bases). CDR3 size: 15 residues. Trimming cost V 3 bases and J 8 bases, with 14 bases left between them. The germline gives CDR1 MNHEY, CDR2 SVGAGI. The CDR3 here is CASSYRDGSYSPLHF. CDR3 nucleotides: TGTGCCAGCAGTTATCGGGACGGATCCTATTCACCCCTCCACTTT.

In this sample, this clone turned up once. The chain uses TRBV7-9 and TRBJ1-1; 7 positions agree with TRBD1. The germline V gene has CDR1 SEHNR and CDR2 FQNEAQ (reference sequence). This CDR3 has 15 residues. Trimming cost V 5 bases and J 5 bases; bases outside gene matches: 11. The CDR3 nucleotides read TGTGCCAGCAGCCCGCCCAAGGGGGCAAGGACTGAAGCTTTCTTT. Protein product: CASSPPKGARTEAFF.

Concerning this clone itself: The sample contains more than one DNA sequence encoding this CDR3. This chain connects TRBV4-1 to TRBJ2-1; D ambiguous. Germline V CDR1 and CDR2: MGHRA, YSYEKL. With 0 bases removed from V and 6 bases from J, the gap between germline ends came to 9 bases. This CDR3 is 14 amino acids long. The CDR3 sequence: CASSQDNPSNEQFF. The CDR3 bases are TGCGCCAGCAGCCAAGATAACCCTAGCAATGAGCAGTTCTTC.

The chain joins TRBV15 to TRBJ2-5, with D perhaps TRBD2 (7 bases). The germline V and J ends were trimmed by 0 bases and 5 bases, with 13 bases remaining between them. Germline CDR1 LNHNV, CDR2 YYDKDF (reference sequence). The CDR3 sequence is 15 residues long. CDR3 residues: CATSRDGGGPETQYF. CDR3 sequence (DNA): TGTGCCACCAGCAGAGATGGGGGGGGGCCGGAGACCCAGTACTTC.

V gene TRBV6-1 combines with J gene TRBJ1-5, with a weak D call TRBD1 (6 bases). Germline-derived CDR1 and CDR2 are MNHNS and SASEGT. The V end lost 8 bases, the J end lost 0 bases, and 14 bases lay between the germline ends. The CDR3 consists of 15 residues. CDR3 in amino acids: CASWGLSGSNQPQHF. The CDR3 DNA is TGTGCCAGCTGGGGGCTTTCGGGTAGCAATCAGCCCCAGCATTTT.

The chain uses TRBV27 and TRBJ2-2; tentatively, D is TRBD2 (5 bases). CDR3 length equals 16 residues. Germline V gene lookup returns CDR1 MNHEY and CDR2 SMNVEV (reference sequence). V was trimmed by 2 bases and J by 4 bases, leaving 14 bases between them. CDR3 sequence: CASSLLGFGSTGELFF. CDR3 coding DNA: TGTGCCAGCAGTTTACTGGGGTTTGGGAGCACCGGGGAGCTGTTTTTT.

This chain links TRBV5-6 with TRBJ1-2; D may be TRBD1 (6 bases). CDR1 and CDR2 (germline): SGHDT, YYEEEE. This CDR3 has 12 residues. Trimming took 4 bases from V and 5 from J, leaving 9 bases between them. Here the CDR3 reads CASSPGQYGYTF. The CDR3 DNA is TGTGCCAGCAGCCCGGGACAATATGGCTACACCTTC.

The genes are TRBV14 and TRBJ1-2; D unresolved. Germline V CDR1 and CDR2: SGHDN, FVKESK. Trimming stripped 3 bases from V and 2 bases from J, with 13 bases between. The length of the CDR3 is 15 residues. The CDR3 bases are TGTGCCAGCAGCCATTACTCTGGGATAAACTATGGCTACACCTTC. Protein product: CASSHYSGINYGYTF.

The V gene is TRBV5-1, the J gene TRBJ2-1; 9 bases line up with TRBD2. Trimming took 1 base from V and 3 from J; bases not matched to a gene: 5. Germline CDR1 and CDR2: SGHRS and YFSETQ. This CDR3 has 16 amino acids. The CDR3 spells CASSLLSSGIYNEQFF. The CDR3 nucleotides are TGCGCCAGCAGCTTGTTGTCTAGCGGGATCTACAATGAGCAGTTCTTC.

This clone appeared once. The rearrangement uses TRBV27 and TRBJ1-1; no clear D gene. Germline V gives CDR1 MNHEY, CDR2 SMNVEV (reference sequence). Trimming removed 4 bases at V and 6 bases at J, with 9 bases between. This CDR3 is 12 amino acids long. CDR3 amino acids: CASSYVGSEAFF. In DNA form, the CDR3 reads TGTGCCAGCAGTTATGTGGGCTCTGAAGCTTTCTTT.

V usage is TRBV5-5 and J usage is TRBJ1-2, with 7 bases fitting TRBD1. The V segment lost 4 bases and the J segment 2 bases; nucleotides outside the gene matches: 8. Germline V gene data show CDR1 as SGHKS and CDR2 as YYEKEE (reference sequence). This CDR3 comprises 15 residues. CDR3 residues: CASSRGQETNYGYTF. CDR3 DNA: TGTGCCAGCAGCCGTGGACAGGAGACCAACTATGGCTACACCTTC.

This clone was counted between two and nine times. This rearrangement joins TRBV5-1 to TRBJ1-1; D gene unclear. Looked up from germline, CDR1 is SGHRS and CDR2 is YFSETQ. V was cut by 0 bases and J by 1 base, with 10 bases left in between. CDR3 length equals 15 residues. CDR3 region: CASSLAGVPNTEAFF. The CDR3 bases are TGCGCCAGCAGCTTGGCCGGGGTCCCGAACACTGAAGCTTTCTTT.

This chain links TRBV4-1 with TRBJ2-1; D is uncertain. CDR1 MGHRA and CDR2 YSYEKL come from the germline V gene. With 1 base removed from V and 0 bases from J, the gap between germline ends came to 7 bases. The CDR3 has 15 residues. The CDR3: CASSQVQLSYNEQFF. CDR3 sequence (DNA): TGCGCCAGCAGCCAAGTTCAACTCTCCTACAATGAGCAGTTCTTC.

The V call is TRBV11-3, the J call TRBJ2-5; 8 positions agree with TRBD1. The CDR3 contains 16 residues. Germline CDR1 SGHNT, CDR2 YENEEA. The ends lost 4 bases at V and 1 base at J; junction bases unmatched: 8. CDR3 DNA: TGTGCCAGCAGCTCAGGGGGCCCAAACCCCCAAGAGACCCAGTACTTC. Residues: CASSSGGPNPQETQYF.

This chain joins TRBV4-3 and TRBJ1-6; tentatively, D is TRBD1 (5 bases). This CDR3 has 18 amino acids. V was trimmed by 1 base and J by 0 bases, leaving 13 bases between them. CDR1 and CDR2 (germline): LGHNA, YSLEER. The CDR3 DNA reads TGCGCCAGCAGCCAAGGGGGCGTTCTTAGCTCCTATAATTCACCCCTCCACTTT. This gives the protein CASSQGGVLSSYNSPLHF.

This chain uses TRBV4-1 with TRBJ2-7; TRBD1 might be the D (5 bases). V lost 4 bases to trimming and J lost 5 bases, with 15 bases between them. The V gene's germline CDR1 is MGHRA and CDR2 YSYEKL. The CDR3 is 14 residues long. The CDR3 sequence is CASSRLTGPHEQYF. The CDR3, as DNA: TGCGCCAGCAGCCGTCTAACAGGTCCCCACGAGCAGTACTTC.

The chain is built from TRBV5-1 and TRBJ1-2; D is undetermined. Germline CDR1 is SGHRS and CDR2 is YFSETQ. Trimming removed 4 bases from V and 3 bases from J, with 16 bases in between. The CDR3 sequence is 15 residues long. CDR3 coding DNA: TGCGCCAGCAGCCCAAGACCCACGGTGGACTATGGCTACACCTTC. Translation: CASSPRPTVDYGYTF.

The genes are TRBV15 and TRBJ2-7; the match to TRBD2 covers 10 bases. The germline V gene encodes CDR1 LNHNV and CDR2 YYDKDF (reference sequence). The junction had 8 bases not matched to a gene; V was cut back by 0 bases and J by 9 bases. The CDR3 runs 15 residues. The CDR3 nucleotides are TGTGCCACCAGCAGAGAAGCGGGAGGGCCGTCGGTGCAGTACTTC. Protein product: CATSREAGGPSVQYF.

Of note for this clone: The sample carries other DNA sequences with the same CDR3. The V gene is TRBV27, the J gene TRBJ2-6; D remains ambiguous. The CDR3 extends over 13 amino acids. Germline lookup yields CDR1 MNHEY and CDR2 SMNVEV (reference sequence). Deletions cut 3 bases from V and 4 bases from J, with 4 bases between. CDR3 in amino acids: CASSFSGANVLTF. The CDR3 nucleotides read TGTGCCAGCAGTTTCTCAGGGGCCAACGTCCTGACTTTC.

This clone was counted between two and nine times. The chain joins TRBV4-1 to TRBJ1-3; D gene unclear. CDR1 is MGHRA, CDR2 YSYEKL, per germline. The CDR3 length is 16 residues. The V end was cut by 0 bases, the J end by 4 bases, with 13 bases between. CDR3 coding DNA: TGCGCCAGCAGCCAAGAATTTCGAAGTACAGGAAACACCATATATTTT. This codes for CASSQEFRSTGNTIYF.

This clone was seen a single time. The chain is built from TRBV6-5 and TRBJ2-5; D unclear. From germline, CDR1 is MNHEY and CDR2 SVGAGI. Trimming cost V 2 bases and J 4 bases, with 17 bases left between them. The CDR3 consists of 16 residues. The CDR3 sequence: CASSYNGGPRRETQYF. The CDR3 region has the DNA TGTGCCAGCAGTTACAATGGCGGACCCCGACGAGAGACCCAGTACTTC.

The chain recombines TRBV2 with TRBJ2-7, with 8 bases identical to TRBD2. The CDR3 is made up of 15 amino acids. Per the germline V gene, CDR1 is SNHLY and CDR2 is FYNNEI. V was pared by 6 bases and J by 3 bases, with 10 bases of the junction left unmatched. The CDR3 loop is CASRVERGLYYEQYF. The CDR3 DNA reads as TGTGCCAGCAGGGTGGAGCGGGGGCTTTACTACGAGCAGTACTTC. The complete variable domain, with remaining parts taken from reference TRBV2 and TRBJ2-7, reads EPEVTQTPSHQVTQMGQEVILRCVPISNHLYFYWYRQILGQKVEFLVSFYNNEISEKSEIFDDQFSVERPDGSNFTLKIRSTKLEDSAMYFCASRVERGLYYEQYFGPGTRLTVT.

The chain couples TRBV27 to TRBJ1-1; D is perhaps TRBD1 (5 bases). The CDR3 is 15 residues long. Trimming pared 3 bases from V and 1 base from J, leaving 12 bases between. Germline CDR1 reads MNHEY; CDR2 reads SMNVEV (reference sequence). For the CDR3, the DNA is TGTGCCAGCAGTTTGCAGGGAGGTTCGAACACTGAAGCTTTCTTT. It encodes CASSLQGGSNTEAFF.

The chain has TRBV7-9 and TRBJ2-1, with TRBD2 matching 9 bases. In germline, CDR1 is SEHNR, CDR2 FQNEAQ (reference sequence). The V and J ends lost 5 bases and 4 bases, in that order; junction bases with no gene match: 3. The CDR3 length is 14 residues. In DNA form, the CDR3 reads TGTGCCAGCAGCCAGACTAGCGGTTACAATGAGCAGTTCTTC. Its protein product is CASSQTSGYNEQFF.

The genes are TRBV6-6 and TRBJ1-2; D is possibly TRBD1 (5 bases). Germline V gene data show CDR1 as MNHNY and CDR2 as SVGAGI (reference sequence). CDR3 size: 16 residues. Trimming took 0 bases from V and 4 from J, leaving 15 bases between them. CDR3 sequence (DNA): TGTGCCAGCAGTTACTCAGGAAAAGGGGACCTCTATGGCTACACCTTC. Protein: CASSYSGKGDLYGYTF.

The CDR3 sequence is CAIGKGVKNEQFF. DNA of the CDR3: TGTGCCATCGGGAAGGGGGTCAAGAATGAGCAGTTCTTC. The rearrangement joins TRBV10-3 to TRBJ2-1, with TRBD1 as a possible D gene (6 bases). This CDR3 contains 13 residues. Trimming left V 8 bases short and J 7 bases short, with 15 bases between. Looked up from germline, CDR1 is ENHRY and CDR2 is SYGVKD.